Listed below are T cell receptor beta chains from one sample, sequenced in a study of long-term antiretroviral therapy in people with HIV. The repertoire was sequenced with immunoSEQ multiplex PCR; TCRdb's copy has only in-frame clones and lacks some. The table shows 40,000 or so clones, with 75% to 85% occurring only once. The sequencing used unsorted PBMCs, collected 0.3 years after starting antiretroviral therapy. The receptor set was obtained from a man younger than 35 with HIV. Each CDR3 is given with its conserved first and last residue. D genes are given only for firm matches. Clone size appears in some rows only: once, few, many, or a class for an expanded clone.

TRBJ2-5 | . | . | TRBV4-2 | TGTGCCAGCAGCCAAGGCGGCGGCCAAGAGACCCAGTACTTC | CASSQGGGQETQYF
TRBJ2-3 | . | . | TRBV10-3 | TGTGCCATCAAACAACTAGCAAACACAGATACGCAGTATTTT | CAIKQLANTDTQYF
TRBJ2-5 | . | . | TRBV7-9 | TGTGCCAGCAGCTTGGGTAAGGAAGAGACCCAGTACTTC | CASSLGKEETQYF
TRBJ2-2 | once | . | TRBV4-3 | TGCGCCAGCAGCCAAGGGGCAGTTGGGGAGCTGTTTTTT | CASSQGAVGELFF
TRBJ2-5 | . | . | TRBV2 | TGTGCCACGGGACGGAAAGAGACCCAGTACTTC | CATGRKETQYF
TRBJ2-1 | . | . | TRBV6-6 | TGTGCCAGCAGTTACGGGGGGCTCGAGCAGTTCTTC | CASSYGGLEQFF
TRBJ2-7 | . | TRBD2 | TRBV11-2 | TGTGCCAGCAGCTTTCGGCCTAGCGGGAGCTACGAGCAGTACTTC | CASSFRPSGSYEQYF
TRBJ2-7 | once | . | TRBV5-6 | TGTGCCAGCAGCTTGGGCCCAGGGGTGCACGAGCAGTACTTC | CASSLGPGVHEQYF
TRBJ2-1 | . | TRBD2 | TRBV10-3 | TGTGCCATCAGTGGGACTAGCGGCCTACACAATGAGCAGTTCTTC | CAISGTSGLHNEQFF
TRBJ2-3 | . | . | TRBV29-1 | TGCAGCGTTGAAGACAGTAACACAGATACGCAGTATTTT | CSVEDSNTDTQYF
TRBJ1-5 | . | . | TRBV7-9 | TGTGCCAGCAGCTTAGATTATAGTCAGCCCCAGCATTTT | CASSLDYSQPQHF
TRBJ2-1 | . | TRBD1 | TRBV28 | TGTGCCAGCAGTTCAGACAGGGGAATCGGCGGACGCACCTCGCAGTTCTTC | CASSSDRGIGGRTSQFF
TRBJ1-1 | . | . | TRBV4-1 | TGCGCCAGCAGCCAAGAACCCTTCTCTGCTGAAGCTTTCTTT | CASSQEPFSAEAFF
TRBJ2-1 | . | . | TRBV16 | TGTGCCAGCAGCCAATGGCAAACTAGTTACAATGAGCAGTTCTTC | CASSQWQTSYNEQFF
TRBJ1-1 | . | TRBD1 | TRBV27 | TGTGCCAGCAGTAGGACAGGGGTCACTGAAGCTTTCTTT | CASSRTGVTEAFF
TRBJ2-3 | . | . | TRBV10-2 | TGCGCCAGCAGTGAAAATTTAAAGCAAGATACGCAGTATTTT | CASSENLKQDTQYF
TRBJ2-1 | . | . | TRBV19 | TGTGCCAGTAGTATAACAGGCGGGTCGGCCTACAATGAGCAGTTCTTC | CASSITGGSAYNEQFF
TRBJ1-1 | once | TRBD1 | TRBV18 | TGTGCCAGCTCCCCCGGACAGGGTAGGGACACTGAAGCTTTCTTT | CASSPGQGRDTEAFF
TRBJ2-5 | . | TRBD1 | TRBV7-9 | TGTGCCAGCAGCCATCAACAGGGGCAAGAGACCCAGTACTTC | CASSHQQGQETQYF
TRBJ1-2 | once | TRBD1 | TRBV19 | TGTGCCAGTAGTAGCCCCGGGACAGGGCCAGGGGACTATGGCTACACCTTC | CASSSPGTGPGDYGYTF
TRBJ2-5 | . | . | TRBV7-7 | TGTGCTAGCAGCTTAGCGGGGACAGGGTATGGGGAGACCCAGTACTTC | CASSLAGTGYGETQYF
TRBJ2-1 | . | . | TRBV7-2 | TGTGCCAGCAGCTTCGGTTCCCAGGGAAATGAGCAGTTCTTC | CASSFGSQGNEQFF
TRBJ1-5 | . | TRBD1 | TRBV6-1 | TGTGCCAGCAGTGAATGGAGACAGGGGCGCAATCAGCCCCAGCATTTT | CASSEWRQGRNQPQHF
TRBJ2-7 | . | TRBD2 | TRBV4-2 | TGTGCCAGCAGCCAGAATACCGGGACTAATGACGAGCAGTACTTC | CASSQNTGTNDEQYF
TRBJ1-2 | . | . | TRBV7-9 | TGTGCCAGCAGCTTAAGCTCAGGGGTCTATGGCTACACCTTC | CASSLSSGVYGYTF
TRBJ2-6 | . | . | TRBV27 | TGTGCCAGCAGTTTAGGGGCAGGCTACTCCTCTGGGGCCAACGTCCTGACTTTC | CASSLGAGYSSGANVLTF
TRBJ2-7 | . | TRBD2 | TRBV19 | TGTGCCAGTAGTATGATTGCGGGAGCCTACGAGCAGTACTTC | CASSMIAGAYEQYF
TRBJ2-7 | . | TRBD1 | TRBV2 | TGTGCCAGCAGTGAAGCCGGGACAGGGGGCGTCTACGAGCAGTACTTC | CASSEAGTGGVYEQYF
TRBJ2-7 | . | . | TRBV25-1 | TGTGCCAGCAGTGAGTTCCAATCCTACGAGCAGTACTTC | CASSEFQSYEQYF
TRBJ1-4 | . | . | TRBV30 | TGTGCCTGGACCGGGACCCAGGGTAGTGAAAAACTGTTTTTT | CAWTGTQGSEKLFF
TRBJ2-1 | . | . | TRBV27 | TGTGCCAGCAGTATACCGGGACGGTACAATGAGCAGTTCTTC | CASSIPGRYNEQFF
TRBJ2-3 | . | . | TRBV27 | TGTGCCAGCAGCCCTATATGGGGAGCAGATACGCAGTATTTT | CASSPIWGADTQYF
TRBJ1-1 | . | TRBD1 | TRBV2 | TGTGCCAGCAGGGCGACAGGGGCGAACACTGAAGCTTTCTTT | CASRATGANTEAFF
TRBJ2-5 | few | TRBD1 | TRBV6-5 | TGTGCCAGCAGCGTAAGGACAGGGTTCGGGACCCAGTACTTC | CASSVRTGFGTQYF
TRBJ2-1 | few | . | TRBV9 | TGTGCCAGCAGCGTTGGCTCCTACAATGAGCAGTTCTTC | CASSVGSYNEQFF
TRBJ1-5 | . | . | TRBV28 | TGTGCCAGCAGACAGGAGGAGGGAAATCAGCCCCAGCATTTT | CASRQEEGNQPQHF
TRBJ2-5 | few | . | TRBV5-1 | TGCGCCAGCAGCTTGGTTGTAGACAACCAAGAGACCCAGTACTTC | CASSLVVDNQETQYF